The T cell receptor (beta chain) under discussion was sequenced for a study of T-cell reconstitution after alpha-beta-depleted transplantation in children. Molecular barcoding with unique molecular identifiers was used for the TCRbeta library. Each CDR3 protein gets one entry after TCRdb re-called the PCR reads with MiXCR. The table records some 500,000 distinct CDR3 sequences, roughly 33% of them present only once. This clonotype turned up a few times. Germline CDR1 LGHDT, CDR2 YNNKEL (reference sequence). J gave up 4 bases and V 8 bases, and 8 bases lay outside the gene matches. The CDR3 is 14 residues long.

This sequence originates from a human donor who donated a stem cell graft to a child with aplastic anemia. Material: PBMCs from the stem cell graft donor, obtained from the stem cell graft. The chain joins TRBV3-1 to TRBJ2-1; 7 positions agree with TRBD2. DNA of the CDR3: TGTGCCAGCCAAGCGGGGAAGATTTACAATGAGCAGTTCTTC. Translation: CASQAGKIYNEQFF.